One and the same sample provided the 8 T cell receptor beta chains below, sequenced in a study of T-cell memory formation after mild COVID-19 (dated by TCRdb to the early 2020s). The method was 5' RACE. The sequencer was an Illumina NovaSeq 6000. TCRdb reworked the public reads: Q25 trimming with fastp, MiXCR clone assembly, productive beta chains retained. When rows share a CDR3 protein, they turn into one entry using the most common DNA and genes. In this sample the table shows about 560,000 distinct CDR3 sequences, approximately 15% of which occur a single time. The ten largest make up about 7.5% of the sample. Material: PBMCs or a T cell subset sorted from them (not recorded which). The receptors originated from an adult woman who had mild COVID-19 (a few samples of this study predate the infection). The sample titles of this study are shuffled in the database, so cell type and time point are left out; the donor was told from shared clones.

This chain connects TRBV4-1 to TRBJ2-3, with TRBD1 matching 7 bases. The CDR3 covers 17 residues. V was clipped by 3 bases and J by 1 base; unmatched bases: 10. From germline, CDR1 is MGHRA and CDR2 YSYEKL. CDR3 coding DNA: TGCGCCAGCAGCCATGTGGGACAGCGGCCTGGCACAGATACGCAGTATTTT. Amino acids: CASSHVGQRPGTDTQYF.

In nucleotides, the CDR3 is TGCGCCAGCAGCCAAGATAGGGCCGGGGGGATACAAGAGACCCAGTACTTC. It is translated as CASSQDRAGGIQETQYF. The chain carries TRBV4-1 and TRBJ2-5; 7 bases are shared with TRBD2. Unmatched junction bases numbered 9, after V lost 0 bases and J lost 2 bases. The CDR3 is made up of 17 amino acids. The germline gives CDR1 MGHRA, CDR2 YSYEKL.

The V call is TRBV5-1, the J call TRBJ2-1; the match to TRBD2 covers 10 bases. Germline CDR1 reads SGHRS; CDR2 reads YFSETQ. J was trimmed by 5 bases and V by 5 bases; bases with no gene match: 4. This CDR3 spans 14 amino acids. Written as DNA, the CDR3 is TGCGCCAGCAGATGGACTAGCGGCGACAATGAGCAGTTCTTC. This codes for CASRWTSGDNEQFF.

The genes are TRBV7-8 and TRBJ2-7; maybe TRBD2 (7 bases). The CDR3 runs 14 residues. Trimming removed 1 base from V and 7 bases from J, with 14 bases in between. Per germline, CDR1 SGHVS and CDR2 FQNEAQ. In nucleotides, the CDR3 is TGTGCCAGCAGCTTAGTAGGGGGGGAGCGGGAGCAGTACTTC. Translating gives CASSLVGGEREQYF.

This clonotype was counted only a few times. The rearrangement joins TRBV6-5 to TRBJ2-7, with D possibly being TRBD1 (6 bases). CDR3 size: 17 residues. The ends were cut back, 0 bases at V and 2 bases at J, with 17 bases in the middle. The germline V gene has CDR1 MNHEY and CDR2 SVGAGI. The CDR3 sequence is CASSYSDSGTLTYEQYF. The CDR3 DNA reads as TGTGCCAGCAGTTACTCTGACTCCGGGACACTTACCTACGAGCAGTACTTC.

This clonotype has a handful of counts. The chain recombines TRBV7-9 with TRBJ1-1, with 7 positions matching TRBD1. Trimming at V came to 4 bases and at J to 4 bases, leaving 9 bases not matched to a gene. Germline loops: CDR1 SEHNR, CDR2 FQNEAQ (reference sequence). The CDR3 is 15 amino acids. The CDR3 sequence: CASSSAGGDGTEAFF. The DNA for the CDR3 is TGTGCCAGCAGCTCCGCAGGGGGAGACGGCACTGAAGCTTTCTTT.

This chain connects TRBV7-8 to TRBJ2-3, with D possibly TRBD2 on 5 matching bases. Germline lookup yields CDR1 SGHVS and CDR2 FQNEAQ. The V end lost 4 bases, the J end lost 3 bases, and 17 bases lay between the germline ends. The CDR3 runs 16 residues. Written as DNA, the CDR3 is TGTGCCAGCAGCTCAAATGGACTGTGGAGAACAGATACGCAGTATTTT. It specifies CASSSNGLWRTDTQYF.

The genes are TRBV19 and TRBJ2-3; perhaps TRBD2 as D (7 bases). The germline V gene encodes CDR1 LNHDA and CDR2 SQIVND (reference sequence). This CDR3 has 16 residues. The V end lost 3 bases, the J end lost 2 bases, and 15 bases lay between the germline ends. CDR3 loop: CASSILLAGATDTQYF. CDR3 DNA: TGTGCCAGTAGTATTTTGTTGGCGGGGGCCACAGATACGCAGTATTTT.